The 15 T cell receptor beta chains in this list originate from one sample, sequenced in a study of cytomegalovirus exposure and HLA in healthy donors (dated by TCRdb to the late 2010s). Libraries came from the immunoSEQ multiplex PCR assay. TCRdb took over this immuneACCESS table, retaining in-frame rearrangements with V and J assigned. Such tables are incomplete; in checked studies, under half of the missing clones stem from an unresolved V gene, and the remainder is unexplained. This sample lists over 250,000 clones; 87% were detected once. The top ten hold 1% to 1.5% of the sample. The specimen was PBMCs. The receptor source for this set is a woman aged 25 to 39 in good health and CMV-seropositive.

The chain carries TRBV11-2 and TRBJ1-5; no definite D call. The V and J ends lost 1 base and 4 bases respectively, with 5 bases between them. The length of the CDR3 is 13 residues. Germline V gene data show CDR1 as SGHAT and CDR2 as FQNNGV. CDR3 region: CASSLAENQPQHF. CDR3 coding DNA: TGTGCCAGCAGCTTAGCGGAGAATCAGCCCCAGCATTTT.

This clone was picked up one time. The J gene is TRBJ2-1, the V gene TRBV9; 9 bases match TRBD2. This CDR3 region has 17 residues. With V trimmed by 0 bases and J by 2 bases, 6 bases remained unmatched. Germline V gene data show CDR1 as SGDLS and CDR2 as YYNGEE. In DNA, the CDR3 is TGTGCCAGCAGCGTAGAGGCCCTAGCGGGGACCTACAATGAGCAGTTCTTC. Translated: CASSVEALAGTYNEQFF.

The rearrangement joins TRBV4-3 to TRBJ1-2; possible D gene TRBD1, 5 bases. Looked up from germline, CDR1 is LGHNA and CDR2 is YSLEER. Trimming left V 1 base short and J 6 bases short, with 15 bases between. This CDR3 spans 15 amino acids. CDR3 bases: TGCGCCAGCAGCCAAGGGTCAACAGGAGGAAATGGCTACACCTTC. As protein: CASSQGSTGGNGYTF.

The chain combines TRBV19 with TRBJ2-5; D might be TRBD1 (7 bases). The CDR3 is made up of 11 amino acids. Germline V lookup: CDR1 LNHDA, CDR2 SQIVND (reference sequence). V lost 9 bases, J lost 5 bases, and 10 bases lay in between. In DNA, the CDR3 is TGTGCCAGCAGGGGGAGGGAGACCCAGTACTTC. Encoded protein: CASRGRETQYF.

V is TRBV5-4 and J is TRBJ2-1; the match to TRBD1 covers 7 bases. There are 15 residues in the CDR3. V dropped 4 bases and J dropped 0; count of bases not matched to a gene: 4. CDR1 and CDR2 (germline): SGHNT, YYREEE (reference sequence). In DNA form, the CDR3 reads TGTGCCAGCAGCCTGAACAGGGGCTCCTACAATGAGCAGTTCTTC. This sequence encodes CASSLNRGSYNEQFF. The whole variable domain, remainder taken from reference TRBV5-4 and TRBJ2-1, is ETGVTQSPTHLIKTRGQQVTLRCSSQSGHNTVSWYQQALGQGPQFIFQYYREEENGRGNFPPRFSGLQFPNYSSELNVNALELDDSALYLCASSLNRGSYNEQFFGPGTRLTVL.

This rearrangement joins TRBV7-6 to TRBJ1-1; D remains unclear. Trimming cost V 5 bases and J 1 base, with 8 bases left between them. The CDR3 runs 13 residues. Germline CDR1 is SGHVS and CDR2 is FNYEAQ. Here the CDR3 reads CASSTNKNTEAFF. The CDR3 DNA reads as TGTGCCAGCAGCACCAACAAGAACACTGAAGCTTTCTTT.

The chain couples TRBV7-2 to TRBJ2-1; TRBD1 matches at 9 bases. The CDR3 totals 15 residues. Germline V gene data show CDR1 as SGHTA and CDR2 as FQGNSA. The ends lost 7 bases at V and 4 bases at J; junction bases unmatched: 8. DNA for the CDR3: TGTGCCAGCATTATCCGGGACAGGGATTACAATGAGCAGTTCTTC. Translating it yields CASIIRDRDYNEQFF.

The chain carries TRBV5-1 and TRBJ2-7, with D possibly being TRBD2 (6 bases). With 1 base removed from V and 12 bases from J, the gap between germline ends came to 11 bases. CDR1 is SGHRS, CDR2 YFSETQ, per germline. The CDR3 extends over 11 amino acids. CDR3 DNA: TGCGCCAGCAGCTTGCGGGAGTCCCCGTACTTC. It is translated as CASSLRESPYF.

The gene calls are TRBV4-3 and TRBJ2-1; TRBD2 aligns across 7 bases. The CDR3 runs to 15 residues. V was pared by 3 bases and J by 5 bases, with 7 bases of the junction left unmatched. Germline loops: CDR1 LGHNA, CDR2 YSLEER. CDR3 sequence reads: CASSHLPGLHNEQFF. The CDR3 bases are TGCGCCAGCAGCCACCTTCCGGGACTACACAATGAGCAGTTCTTC.

V gene TRBV27 combines with J gene TRBJ2-7, with 12 bases fitting TRBD1. Germline values: CDR1 MNHEY, CDR2 SMNVEV (reference sequence). V dropped 5 bases and J dropped 7; count of bases not matched to a gene: 9. This CDR3 has 15 amino acids. As DNA, the CDR3 is TGTGCCAGCAGTGATGGGACAGGGGGCGCGAGAGAGCAGTACTTC. Its translation is CASSDGTGGAREQYF.

This chain connects TRBV2 to TRBJ2-1; maybe TRBD2 (5 bases). This CDR3 region has 13 residues. Trimming took off 2 bases at V and 8 bases at J, with 10 bases between the two ends. CDR1 is SNHLY and CDR2 is FYNNEI in the germline V gene. The CDR3 bases are TGTGCCAGCAGTGAATTGAGGGCTCATGAGCAGTTCTTC. It codes for CASSELRAHEQFF.

The chain joins TRBV15 to TRBJ2-7; no definite D call. Germline CDR1 is LNHNV and CDR2 is YYDKDF (reference sequence). V was cut by 3 bases and J by 6 bases, with 15 bases left in between. This CDR3 spans 14 amino acids. CDR3 residues: CATSSPGGSVEQYF. The CDR3 DNA follows: TGTGCCACCAGCAGCCCAGGTGGGTCCGTCGAGCAGTACTTC.

The V gene is TRBV27, the J gene TRBJ2-1, with 8 bases matching TRBD1. The CDR3 extends over 15 amino acids. Germline values: CDR1 MNHEY, CDR2 SMNVEV (reference sequence). Trimming cost V 8 bases and J 5 bases; bases outside gene matches: 11. CDR3 amino acids: CASRSAGTGNNEQFF. CDR3 nucleotide sequence: TGTGCCAGCCGCTCAGCCGGGACAGGAAACAATGAGCAGTTCTTC.

The chain combines TRBV13 with TRBJ2-1, with 8 bases identical to TRBD1. The V segment lost 6 bases and the J segment 3 bases; nucleotides outside the gene matches: 10. This CDR3 is built from 16 residues. In germline, CDR1 is PRHDT, CDR2 FYEKMQ (reference sequence). The CDR3 sequence: CASSERQGRNYNEQFF. The DNA of the CDR3 is TGTGCCAGCAGTGAGAGACAGGGGAGGAACTACAATGAGCAGTTCTTC.

The chain couples TRBV13 to TRBJ2-5; 12 bases fit TRBD2. The CDR3 is made up of 21 amino acids. J was trimmed by 4 bases and V by 0 bases; bases with no gene match: 18. Germline CDR1 PRHDT, CDR2 FYEKMQ (reference sequence). CDR3 in amino acids: CASSLGRQGRTSGRRGETQYF. Written as DNA, the CDR3 is TGTGCCAGCAGCTTAGGACGGCAGGGGAGAACTAGCGGGAGGAGAGGAGAGACCCAGTACTTC.